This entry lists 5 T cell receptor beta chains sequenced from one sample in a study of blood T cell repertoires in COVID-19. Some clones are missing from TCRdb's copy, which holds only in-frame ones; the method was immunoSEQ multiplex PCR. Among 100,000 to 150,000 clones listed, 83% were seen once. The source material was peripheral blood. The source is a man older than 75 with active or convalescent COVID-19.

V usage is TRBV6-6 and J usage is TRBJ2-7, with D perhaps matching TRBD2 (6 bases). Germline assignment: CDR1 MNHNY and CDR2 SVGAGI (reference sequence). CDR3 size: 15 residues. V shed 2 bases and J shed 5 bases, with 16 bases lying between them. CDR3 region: CASSYRVLATHEQYF. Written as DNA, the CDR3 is TGTGCCAGCAGTTACAGGGTCCTAGCGACCCACGAGCAGTACTTC.

The CDR3 sequence is CASSPRDRAKGNYGYTF. The DNA of the CDR3 is TGTGCCAGCAGCCCACGGGACAGGGCAAAAGGCAACTATGGCTACACCTTC. The chain couples TRBV3-1 (or the pseudogene TRBV3-2) to TRBJ1-2, with 9 bases identical to TRBD1. Germline trimming cut 4 bases from V and 2 bases from J; bases unmatched to any gene: 11. Germline V gives CDR1 LGHDT, CDR2 YNNKEL (reference sequence). The CDR3 sequence is 17 residues long.

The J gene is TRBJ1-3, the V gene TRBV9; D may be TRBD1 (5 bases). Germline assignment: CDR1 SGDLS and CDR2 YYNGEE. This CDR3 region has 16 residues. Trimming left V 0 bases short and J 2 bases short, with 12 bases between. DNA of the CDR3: TGTGCCAGCAGCGTAGTGCAGGGTTCTGCTGGAAACACCATATATTTT. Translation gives CASSVVQGSAGNTIYF.

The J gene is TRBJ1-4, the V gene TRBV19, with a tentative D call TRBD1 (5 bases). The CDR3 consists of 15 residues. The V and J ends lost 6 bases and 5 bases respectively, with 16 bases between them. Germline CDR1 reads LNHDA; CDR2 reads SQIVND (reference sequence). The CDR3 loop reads CASRPRRGQNEKLFF. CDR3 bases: TGTGCCAGTAGGCCCAGAAGGGGCCAAAATGAAAAACTGTTTTTT.

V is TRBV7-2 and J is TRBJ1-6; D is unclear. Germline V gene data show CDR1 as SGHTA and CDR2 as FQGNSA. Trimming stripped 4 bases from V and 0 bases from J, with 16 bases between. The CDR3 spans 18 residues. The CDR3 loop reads CASSSLGSSSSYNSPLHF. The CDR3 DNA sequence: TGTGCCAGCAGCTCCCTAGGCAGTTCGAGCTCCTATAATTCACCCCTCCACTTT.